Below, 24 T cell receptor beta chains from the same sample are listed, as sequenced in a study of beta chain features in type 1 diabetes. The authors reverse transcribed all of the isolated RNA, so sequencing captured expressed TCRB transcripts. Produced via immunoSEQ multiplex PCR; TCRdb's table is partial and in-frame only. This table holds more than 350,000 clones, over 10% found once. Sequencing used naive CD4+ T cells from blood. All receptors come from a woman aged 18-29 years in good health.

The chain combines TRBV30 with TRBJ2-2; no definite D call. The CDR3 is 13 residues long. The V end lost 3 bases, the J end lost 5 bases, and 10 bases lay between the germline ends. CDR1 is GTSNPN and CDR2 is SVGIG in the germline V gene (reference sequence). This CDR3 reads CAWRLLGTGELFF. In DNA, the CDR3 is TGTGCCTGGAGGCTGCTGGGGACCGGGGAGCTGTTTTTT.

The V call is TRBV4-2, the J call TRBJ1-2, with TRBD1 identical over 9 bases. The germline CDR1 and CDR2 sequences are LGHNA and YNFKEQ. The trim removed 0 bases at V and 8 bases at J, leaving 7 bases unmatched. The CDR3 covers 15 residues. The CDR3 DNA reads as TGTGCCAGCAGCCAAGAAAGTGGGACAGGGCGAGGCTACACCTTC. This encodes CASSQESGTGRGYTF.

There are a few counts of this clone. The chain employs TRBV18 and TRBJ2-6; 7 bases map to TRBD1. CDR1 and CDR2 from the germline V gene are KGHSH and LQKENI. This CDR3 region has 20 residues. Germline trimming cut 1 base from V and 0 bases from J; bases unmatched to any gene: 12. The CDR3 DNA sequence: TGTGCCAGCTCACCACGATGGAAGGGGGCTGACCTCTCTGGGGCCAACGTCCTGACTTTC. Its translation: CASSPRWKGADLSGANVLTF.

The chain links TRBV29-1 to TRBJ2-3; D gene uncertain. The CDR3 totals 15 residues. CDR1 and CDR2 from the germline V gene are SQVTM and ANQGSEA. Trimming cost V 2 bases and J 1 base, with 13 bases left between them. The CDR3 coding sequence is TGCAGCGTTGAACGGCAGGACCAGCGCACAGATACGCAGTATTTT. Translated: CSVERQDQRTDTQYF.

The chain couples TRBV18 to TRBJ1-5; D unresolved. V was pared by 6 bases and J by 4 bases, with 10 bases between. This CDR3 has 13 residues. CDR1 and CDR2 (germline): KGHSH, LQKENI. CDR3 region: CASSRTPNQPQHF. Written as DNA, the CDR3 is TGTGCCAGCTCGAGGACCCCGAATCAGCCCCAGCATTTT.

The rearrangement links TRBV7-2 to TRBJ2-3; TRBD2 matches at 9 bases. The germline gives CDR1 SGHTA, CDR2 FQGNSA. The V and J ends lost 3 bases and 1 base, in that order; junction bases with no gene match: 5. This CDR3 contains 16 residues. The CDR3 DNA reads TGTGCCAGCAGCTTTGCGGGAGGGCCGGGCACAGATACGCAGTATTTT. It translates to CASSFAGGPGTDTQYF.

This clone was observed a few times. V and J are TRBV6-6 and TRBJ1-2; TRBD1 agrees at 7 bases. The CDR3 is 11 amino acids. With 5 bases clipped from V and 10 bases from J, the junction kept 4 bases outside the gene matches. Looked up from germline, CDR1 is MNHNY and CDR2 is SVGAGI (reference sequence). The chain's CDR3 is CASSRTGFYTF. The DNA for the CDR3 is TGTGCCAGCAGTAGGACAGGTTTCTACACCTTC.

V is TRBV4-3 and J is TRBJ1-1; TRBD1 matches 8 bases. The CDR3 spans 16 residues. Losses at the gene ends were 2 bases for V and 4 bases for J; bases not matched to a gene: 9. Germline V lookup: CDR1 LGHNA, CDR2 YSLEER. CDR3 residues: CASSQFRQGSSTEAFF. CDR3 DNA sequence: TGCGCCAGCAGCCAATTCCGACAGGGGTCCTCCACTGAAGCTTTCTTT.

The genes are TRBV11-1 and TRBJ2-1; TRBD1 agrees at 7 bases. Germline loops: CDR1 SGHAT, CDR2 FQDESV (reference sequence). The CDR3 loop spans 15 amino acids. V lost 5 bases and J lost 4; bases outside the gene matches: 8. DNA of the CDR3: TGTGCCAGCAGCCCCGGACAGGTCACATACAATGAGCAGTTCTTC. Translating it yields CASSPGQVTYNEQFF. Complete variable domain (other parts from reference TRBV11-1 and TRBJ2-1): EAEVAQSPRYKITEKSQAVAFWCDPISGHATLYWYRQILGQGPELLVQFQDESVVDDSQLPKDRFSAERLKGVDSTLKIQPAELGDSAMYLCASSPGQVTYNEQFFGPGTRLTVL.

The CDR3, as DNA: TGTGCCAGCAGACCACGGGACAGGGGTTCCTACGAGCAGTACGTC. Translated, it gives CASRPRDRGSYEQYV. The rearrangement joins TRBV6-6 to TRBJ2-7, with TRBD1 identical over 10 bases. Unmatched junction bases numbered 6, after V lost 6 bases and J lost 1 base. Germline CDR1 and CDR2: MNHNY and SVGAGI (reference sequence). There are 15 residues in the CDR3.

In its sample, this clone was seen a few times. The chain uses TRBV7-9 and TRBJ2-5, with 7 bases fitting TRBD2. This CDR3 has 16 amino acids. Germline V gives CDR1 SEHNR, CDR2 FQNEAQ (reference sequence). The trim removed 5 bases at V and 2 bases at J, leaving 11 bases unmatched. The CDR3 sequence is CASSTASGTTQETQYF. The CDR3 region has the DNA TGTGCCAGCAGCACAGCGTCCGGGACTACACAAGAGACCCAGTACTTC.

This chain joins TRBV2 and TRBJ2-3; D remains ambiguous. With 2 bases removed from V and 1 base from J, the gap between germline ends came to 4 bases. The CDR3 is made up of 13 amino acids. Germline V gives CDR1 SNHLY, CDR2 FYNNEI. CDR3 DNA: TGTGCCAGCAGTGAACAGGGCACAGATACGCAGTATTTT. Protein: CASSEQGTDTQYF.

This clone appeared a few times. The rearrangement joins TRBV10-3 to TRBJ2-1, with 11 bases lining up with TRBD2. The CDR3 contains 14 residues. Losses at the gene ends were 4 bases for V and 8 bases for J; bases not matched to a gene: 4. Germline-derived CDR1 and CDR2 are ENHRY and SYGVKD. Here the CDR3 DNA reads TGTGCCATCAGTGTCGGGACTAGCGGAGATGAGCAGTTCTTC. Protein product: CAISVGTSGDEQFF.

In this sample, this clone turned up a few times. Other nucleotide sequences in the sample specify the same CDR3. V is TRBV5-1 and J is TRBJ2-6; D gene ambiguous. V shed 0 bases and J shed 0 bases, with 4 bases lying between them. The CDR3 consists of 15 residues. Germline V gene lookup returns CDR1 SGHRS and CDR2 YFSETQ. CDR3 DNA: TGCGCCAGCAGCTTGGTTAGCTCTGGGGCCAACGTCCTGACTTTC. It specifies CASSLVSSGANVLTF.

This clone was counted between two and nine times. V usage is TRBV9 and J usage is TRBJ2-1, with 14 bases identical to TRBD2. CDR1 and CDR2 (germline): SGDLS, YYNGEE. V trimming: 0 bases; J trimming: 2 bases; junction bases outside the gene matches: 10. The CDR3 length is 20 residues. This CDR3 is CASSVVAGTSGGRAYNEQFF. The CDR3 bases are TGTGCCAGCAGCGTAGTCGCCGGGACTAGCGGGGGAAGAGCCTACAATGAGCAGTTCTTC.

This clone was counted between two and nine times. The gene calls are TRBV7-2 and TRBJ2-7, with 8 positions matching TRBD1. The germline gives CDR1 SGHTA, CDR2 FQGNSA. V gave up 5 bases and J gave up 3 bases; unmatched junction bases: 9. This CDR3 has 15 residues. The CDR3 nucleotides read TGTGCCAGCAGCAATGGACAGGGCCGGGGCTACGAGCAGTACTTC. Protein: CASSNGQGRGYEQYF.

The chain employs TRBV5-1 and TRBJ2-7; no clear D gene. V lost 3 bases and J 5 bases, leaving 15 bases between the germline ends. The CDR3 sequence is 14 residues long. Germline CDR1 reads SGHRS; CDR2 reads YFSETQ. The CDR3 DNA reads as TGCGCCAGCAGCTGTCCGTGGGGTGAAGACGAGCAGTACGTC. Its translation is CASSCPWGEDEQYV.

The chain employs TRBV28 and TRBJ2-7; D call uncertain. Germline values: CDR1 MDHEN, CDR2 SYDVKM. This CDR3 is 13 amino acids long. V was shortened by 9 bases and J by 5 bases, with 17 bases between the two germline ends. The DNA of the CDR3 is TGTGCCAGTTCAACAACAAAGCTGAACGAGCAGTACGTC. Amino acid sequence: CASSTTKLNEQYV.

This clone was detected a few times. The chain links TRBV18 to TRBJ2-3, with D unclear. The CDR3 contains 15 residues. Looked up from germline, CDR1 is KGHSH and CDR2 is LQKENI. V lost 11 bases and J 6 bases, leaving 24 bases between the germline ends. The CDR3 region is CASRPGSGALDTQYF. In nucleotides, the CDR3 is TGTGCCTCACGCCCGGGCTCAGGAGCCTTGGATACGCAGTATTTT. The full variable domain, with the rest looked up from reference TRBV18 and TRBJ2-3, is NAGVMQNPRHLVRRRGQEARLRCSPMKGHSHVYWYRQLPEEGLKFMVYLQKENIIDESGMPKERFSAEFPKEGPSILRIQQVVRGDSAAYFCASRPGSGALDTQYFGPGTRLTVL.

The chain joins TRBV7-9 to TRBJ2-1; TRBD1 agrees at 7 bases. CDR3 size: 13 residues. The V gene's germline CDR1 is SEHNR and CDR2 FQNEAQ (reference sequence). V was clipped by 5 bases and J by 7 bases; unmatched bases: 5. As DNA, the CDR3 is TGTGCCAGCAGCCCCCCGGACAGGAATGAGCAGTTCTTC. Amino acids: CASSPPDRNEQFF.

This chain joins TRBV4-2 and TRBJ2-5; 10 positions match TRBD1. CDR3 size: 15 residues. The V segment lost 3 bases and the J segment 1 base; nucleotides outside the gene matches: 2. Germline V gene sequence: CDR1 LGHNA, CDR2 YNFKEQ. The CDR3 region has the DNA TGTGCCAGCAGCCATGGGACAGGGGTCCAAGAGACCCAGTACTTC. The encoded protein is CASSHGTGVQETQYF.

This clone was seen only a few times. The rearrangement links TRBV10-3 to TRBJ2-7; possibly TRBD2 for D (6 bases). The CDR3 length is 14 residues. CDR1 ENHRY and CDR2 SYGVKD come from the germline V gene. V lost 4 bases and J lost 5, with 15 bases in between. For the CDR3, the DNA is TGTGCCATCAGTGGGACGACTAGGATCCACGAGCAGTACTTC. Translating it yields CAISGTTRIHEQYF.

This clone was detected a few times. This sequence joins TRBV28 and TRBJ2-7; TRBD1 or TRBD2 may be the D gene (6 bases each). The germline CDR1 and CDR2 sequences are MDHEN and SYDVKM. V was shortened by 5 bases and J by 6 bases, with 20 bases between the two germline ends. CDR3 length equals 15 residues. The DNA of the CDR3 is TGTGCCAGCAGTCTAGGGGGGATTCCTGATAGCGAGCAGTACGTC. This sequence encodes CASSLGGIPDSEQYV.

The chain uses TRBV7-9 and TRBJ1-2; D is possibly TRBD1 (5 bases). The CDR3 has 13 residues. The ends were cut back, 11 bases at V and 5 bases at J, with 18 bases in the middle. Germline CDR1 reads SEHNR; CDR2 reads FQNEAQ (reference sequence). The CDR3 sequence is CAGSSGTEYGYTF. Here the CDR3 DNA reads TGTGCCGGGTCTTCCGGGACCGAATATGGCTACACCTTC. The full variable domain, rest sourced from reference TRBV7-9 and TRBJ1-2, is DTGVSQNPRHKITKRGQNVTFRCDPISEHNRLYWYRQTLGQGPEFLTYFQNEAQLEKSRLLSDRFSAERPKGSFSTLEIQRTEQGDSAMYLCAGSSGTEYGYTFGSGTRLTVV.